This T cell receptor (beta chain) was observed in a study of read filtering for tumor transcriptome and immune sequencing. Looking at the study overall: Whole-transcriptome libraries were prepared after DNase treatment. Whole-study results and caveats: Even smaller IR-seq throughput identified most shared clonotypes. This fraction held mixed bone marrow immune cells after CD138-negative sorting.

This library used 300 to 500 ng RNA and molecular barcoded adaptors spanning alpha/delta and beta/gamma chains. Each CDR3 protein gets one entry after TCRdb re-called the reads with MiXCR. The repertoire holds about 130,000 distinct CDR3 sequences, around 13% seen once, with under 9% in the top ten. Ten or more counts support this clonotype. Antigen unknown. Germline loops: CDR1 SGHVS, CDR2 FQNEAQ. The CDR3 length is 18 residues. Germline trimming cut 4 bases from V and 5 bases from J; bases unmatched to any gene: 19. The clonotype originates from a donor at least 40 years old with multiple myeloma. Sequencing input: a population of CD138-negative cells sorted from bone marrow. The gene calls are TRBV7-8 and TRBJ1-1, with TRBD1 identical over 7 bases. In DNA form, the CDR3 reads TGTGCCAGCAGCTCCAAAAGAGGCCCCTCGACAGGGAAAACTGAAGCTTTCTTT. It is translated as CASSSKRGPSTGKTEAFF.